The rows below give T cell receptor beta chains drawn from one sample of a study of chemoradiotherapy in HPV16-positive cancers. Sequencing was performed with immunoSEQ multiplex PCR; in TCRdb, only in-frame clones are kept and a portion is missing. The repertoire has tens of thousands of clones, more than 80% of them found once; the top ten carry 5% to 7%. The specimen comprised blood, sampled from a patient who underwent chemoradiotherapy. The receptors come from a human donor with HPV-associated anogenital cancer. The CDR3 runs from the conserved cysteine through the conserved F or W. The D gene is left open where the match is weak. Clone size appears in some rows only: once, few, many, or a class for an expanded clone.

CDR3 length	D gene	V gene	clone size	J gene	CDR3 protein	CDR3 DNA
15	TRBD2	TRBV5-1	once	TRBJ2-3	CASSFTAGGTDTQYF	TGCGCCAGCAGCTTTACCGCGGGGGGCACAGATACGCAGTATTTT
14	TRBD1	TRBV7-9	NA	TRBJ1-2	CASSPGQGDYGYTF	TGTGCCAGCAGCCCCGGACAGGGCGACTATGGCTACACCTTC
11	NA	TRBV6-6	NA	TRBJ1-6	CASRQRGPLHF	TGTGCCAGCAGGCAACGAGGGCCCCTCCACTTT
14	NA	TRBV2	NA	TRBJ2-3	CASSSSASTDTQYF	TGTGCCAGCAGTTCCAGTGCTAGCACAGATACGCAGTATTTT
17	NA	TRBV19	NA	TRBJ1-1	CASSTPRGGNTNTEAFF	TGTGCCAGTAGTACACCCCGGGGGGGCAATACTAACACTGAAGCTTTCTTT
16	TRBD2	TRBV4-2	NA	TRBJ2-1	CASSSRGSGGDNEQFF	TGTGCCAGCAGCTCCCGGGGAAGCGGGGGGGACAATGAGCAGTTCTTC
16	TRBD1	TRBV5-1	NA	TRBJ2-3	CASSPSGGQSTDTQYF	TGCGCCAGCAGCCCTTCAGGGGGCCAAAGTACAGATACGCAGTATTTT
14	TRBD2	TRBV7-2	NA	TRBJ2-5	CASSFSRGQETQYF	TGTGCCAGCAGCTTCTCGCGGGGGCAAGAGACCCAGTACTTC
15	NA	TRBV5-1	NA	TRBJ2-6	CASSSAGTGANVLTF	TGCGCCAGCAGCTCTGCAGGGACTGGGGCCAACGTCCTGACTTTC
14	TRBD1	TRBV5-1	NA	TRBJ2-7	CASSLGQGPYEQYF	TGCGCCAGCAGCTTGGGACAGGGTCCCTACGAGCAGTACTTC
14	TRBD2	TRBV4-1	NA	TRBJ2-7	CASSQRSGGYEQYF	TGCGCCAGCAGCCAAAGGAGCGGGGGGTACGAGCAGTACTTC
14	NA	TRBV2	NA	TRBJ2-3	CASISGGRGDTQYF	TGTGCCAGCATCTCAGGGGGGCGAGGAGATACGCAGTATTTT
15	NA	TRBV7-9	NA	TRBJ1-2	CASSFGQAHLYGYTF	TGTGCCAGCAGCTTTGGTCAGGCGCATCTCTATGGCTACACCTTC
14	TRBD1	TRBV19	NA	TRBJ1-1	CASSYGTGGFEAFF	TGTGCCAGTAGTTATGGGACAGGGGGCTTCGAAGCTTTCTTT
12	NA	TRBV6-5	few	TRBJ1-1	CASRPSQGEAFF	TGTGCCAGCCGACCCTCACAGGGTGAAGCTTTCTTT
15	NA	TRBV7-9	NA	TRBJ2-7	CASSSGGTGTYEQYF	TGTGCCAGCAGCTCGGGGGGGACAGGGACCTACGAGCAGTACTTC
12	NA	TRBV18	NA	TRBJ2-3	CASSPGPDTQYF	TGTGCCAGCTCACCAGGCCCAGATACGCAGTATTTT
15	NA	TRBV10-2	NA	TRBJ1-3	CASSDRTLRGNTIYF	TGCGCCAGCAGTGATAGGACGCTCCGGGGAAACACCATATATTTT
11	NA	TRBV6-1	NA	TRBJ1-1	CASSFANLAFF	TGTGCCAGCAGTTTCGCGAATCTGGCTTTCTTT
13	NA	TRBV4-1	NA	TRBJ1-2	CASSPQGNYGYTF	TGCGCCAGCAGCCCTCAGGGTAACTATGGCTACACCTTC
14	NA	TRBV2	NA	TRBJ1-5	CASIRQPRGNPQHF	TGTGCCAGCATAAGACAGCCGAGGGGAAATCCCCAGCATTTT
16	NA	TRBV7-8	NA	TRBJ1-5	CASSFSGRLANQPQHF	TGTGCCAGCAGCTTCTCAGGGAGGTTGGCGAATCAGCCCCAGCATTTT
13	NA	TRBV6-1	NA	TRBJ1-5	CAGNSYSNQPQHF	TGTGCCGGGAACAGCTATAGCAATCAGCCCCAGCATTTT
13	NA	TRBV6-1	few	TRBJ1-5	CASSPSVNQPQHF	TGTGCCAGCAGTCCTAGCGTCAATCAGCCCCAGCATTTT
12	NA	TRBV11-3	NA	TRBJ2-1	CASSLGPQEQFF	TGTGCCAGCAGCTTAGGTCCTCAGGAGCAGTTCTTC
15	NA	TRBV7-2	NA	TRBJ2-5	CASSLGGNSQETQYF	TGTGCCAGCAGCTTAGGAGGCAACAGCCAAGAGACCCAGTACTTC
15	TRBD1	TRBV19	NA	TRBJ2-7	CASSGRTGDSYEQYF	TGTGCCAGTAGTGGTCGGACAGGGGACTCCTACGAGCAGTACTTC
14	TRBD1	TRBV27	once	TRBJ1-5	CASSRQGQDQPQHF	TGTGCCAGCAGTAGACAGGGGCAGGATCAGCCCCAGCATTTT
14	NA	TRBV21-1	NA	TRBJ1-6	CASNKGKDWEPLHF	TGTGCCAGCAACAAAGGGAAGGACTGGGAACCCCTCCACTTT
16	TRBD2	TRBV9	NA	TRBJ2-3	CASSVSLAGPLGTQYF	TGTGCCAGCAGCGTAAGCCTAGCGGGGCCGCTCGGTACGCAGTATTTT
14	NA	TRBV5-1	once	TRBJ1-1	CASSLVGQNTEAFF	TGCGCCAGCAGCTTGGTCGGACAGAACACTGAAGCTTTCTTT
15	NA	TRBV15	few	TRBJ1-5	CATSREGGLKQPQHF	TGTGCCACCAGCCGGGAGGGGGGGCTCAAGCAGCCCCAGCATTTT
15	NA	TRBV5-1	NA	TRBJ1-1	CASSLEWGQPDEAFF	TGCGCCAGCAGCTTGGAGTGGGGTCAGCCGGATGAAGCTTTCTTT
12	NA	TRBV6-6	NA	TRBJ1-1	CASSLQGSKAFF	TGTGCCAGCAGTTTACAGGGCAGTAAAGCTTTCTTT
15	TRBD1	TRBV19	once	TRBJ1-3	CASSIRDRAGNTIYF	TGTGCCAGTAGTATAAGGGACAGGGCTGGAAACACCATATATTTT
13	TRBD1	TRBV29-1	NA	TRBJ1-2	CSVGGTVGNGYTF	TGCAGCGTTGGAGGGACAGTAGGGAATGGCTACACCTTC
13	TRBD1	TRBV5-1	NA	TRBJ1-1	CASSLSETGEAFF	TGCGCCAGCAGCTTAAGCGAGACAGGGGAAGCTTTCTTT
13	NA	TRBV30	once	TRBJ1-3	CAWSQTAGNTIYF	TGTGCCTGGAGTCAGACAGCTGGAAACACCATATATTTT
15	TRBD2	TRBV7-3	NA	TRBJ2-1	CASSATSGGLAEQFF	TGTGCCAGCAGCGCCACTAGCGGGGGATTGGCTGAGCAGTTCTTC
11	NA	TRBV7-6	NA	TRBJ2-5	CASSLEATQYF	TGTGCCAGCAGCTTAGAAGCGACCCAGTACTTC
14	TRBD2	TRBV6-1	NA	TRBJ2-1	CASRTSGLYNEQFF	TGTGCCAGCAGGACTAGCGGGTTATACAATGAGCAGTTCTTC
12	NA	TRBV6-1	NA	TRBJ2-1	CASSEGARGRFF	TGTGCCAGCAGTGAAGGTGCAAGAGGTCGGTTCTTC
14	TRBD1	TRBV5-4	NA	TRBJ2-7	CASSSRTGPHEQYF	TGTGCCAGCAGCTCACGGACAGGGCCCCACGAGCAGTACTTC
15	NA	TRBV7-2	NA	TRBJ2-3	CASSLEGTGTDTQYF	TGTGCCAGCAGCTTAGAAGGTACGGGCACAGATACGCAGTATTTT
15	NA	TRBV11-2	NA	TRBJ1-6	CASSSLGSYNSPLHF	TGTGCCAGCAGCTCCCTAGGGTCCTATAATTCACCCCTCCACTTT
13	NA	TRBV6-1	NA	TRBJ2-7	CASRSLKNYEQYF	TGTGCCAGCCGAAGTCTGAAAAACTACGAGCAGTACTTC
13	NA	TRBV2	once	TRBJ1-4	CATRTAANEKLFF	TGTGCCACCAGGACGGCAGCTAATGAAAAACTGTTTTTT